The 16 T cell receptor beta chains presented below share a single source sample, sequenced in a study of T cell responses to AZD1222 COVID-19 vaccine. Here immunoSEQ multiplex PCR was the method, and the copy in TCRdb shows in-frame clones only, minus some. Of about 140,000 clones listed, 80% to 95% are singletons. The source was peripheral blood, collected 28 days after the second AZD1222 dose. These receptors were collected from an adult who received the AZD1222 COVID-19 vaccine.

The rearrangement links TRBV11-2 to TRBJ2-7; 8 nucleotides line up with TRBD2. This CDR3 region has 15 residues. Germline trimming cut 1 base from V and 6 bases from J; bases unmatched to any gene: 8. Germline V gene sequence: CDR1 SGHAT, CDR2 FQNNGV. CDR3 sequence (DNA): TGTGCCAGCAGCTTAGTTTCAGCGGGAGCAATCGAGCAGTACTTC. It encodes CASSLVSAGAIEQYF.

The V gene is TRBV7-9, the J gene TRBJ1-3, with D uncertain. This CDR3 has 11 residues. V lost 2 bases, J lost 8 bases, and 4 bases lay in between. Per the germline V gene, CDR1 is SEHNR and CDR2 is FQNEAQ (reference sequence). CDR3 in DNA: TGTGCCAGCAGCTTAAGGGACACCATATATTTT. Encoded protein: CASSLRDTIYF.

In DNA form, the CDR3 reads TGTGCCAGCAGTTATGGGAAGGACACTGAAGCTTTCTTT. It codes for CASSYGKDTEAFF. The rearrangement uses TRBV12-3 or TRBV12-4 and TRBJ1-1, with D unclear. The CDR3 has 13 amino acids. V was pared by 4 bases and J by 3 bases, with 9 bases between.

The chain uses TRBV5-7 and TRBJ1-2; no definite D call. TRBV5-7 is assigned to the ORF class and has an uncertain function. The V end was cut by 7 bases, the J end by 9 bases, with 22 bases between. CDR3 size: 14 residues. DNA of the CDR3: TGTGCCAGCCCTGCCCCCCCAGAGTTAGGAAGCTACACCTTC. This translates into CASPAPPELGSYTF.

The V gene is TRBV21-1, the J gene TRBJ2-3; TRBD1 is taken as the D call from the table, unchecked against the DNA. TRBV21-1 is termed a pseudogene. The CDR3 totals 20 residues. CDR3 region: CASSKDGQRKKSSSTDTQYF. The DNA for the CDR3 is TGTGCCAGCAGCAAAGACGGACAGAGAAAAAAATCGTCTAGCACAGATACGCAGTATTTT.

CDR3 nucleotide sequence: TGTGCCAGCAGTGACCGGAGCGAAGGGACCCAGTACTTC. This codes for CASSDRSEGTQYF. This sequence joins TRBV6-4 and TRBJ2-5; D gene uncertain. The CDR3 runs 13 residues. V was clipped by 2 bases and J by 7 bases, with 11 bases between them. Germline CDR1 MRHNA, CDR2 SNTAGT.

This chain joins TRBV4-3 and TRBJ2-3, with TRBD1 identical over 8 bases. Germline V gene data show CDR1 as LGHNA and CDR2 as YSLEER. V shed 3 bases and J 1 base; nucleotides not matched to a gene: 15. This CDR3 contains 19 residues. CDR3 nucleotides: TGCGCCAGCAGCCACGCCGGGACAGGTGGGGTTGCGGGCACAGATACGCAGTATTTT. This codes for CASSHAGTGGVAGTDTQYF.

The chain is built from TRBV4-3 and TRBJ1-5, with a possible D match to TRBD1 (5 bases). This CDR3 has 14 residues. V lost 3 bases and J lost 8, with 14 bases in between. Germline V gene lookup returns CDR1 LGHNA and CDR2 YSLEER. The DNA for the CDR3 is TGCGCCAGCAGCCATGGGGCAGGGCTGGAGCCCCAGCATTTT. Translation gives CASSHGAGLEPQHF.

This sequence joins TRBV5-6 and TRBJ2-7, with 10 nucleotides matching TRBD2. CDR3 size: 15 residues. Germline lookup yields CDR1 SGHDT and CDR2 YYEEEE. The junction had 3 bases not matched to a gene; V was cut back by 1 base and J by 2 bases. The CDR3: CASSLQTSGPYEQYF. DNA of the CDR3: TGTGCCAGCAGCTTGCAGACTAGCGGGCCCTACGAGCAGTACTTC.

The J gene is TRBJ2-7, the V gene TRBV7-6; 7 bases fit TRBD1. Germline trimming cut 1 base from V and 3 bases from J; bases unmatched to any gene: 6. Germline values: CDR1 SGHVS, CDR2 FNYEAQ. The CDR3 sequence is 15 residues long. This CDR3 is CASSLEGGPIYEQYF. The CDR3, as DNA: TGTGCCAGCAGCTTAGAAGGGGGCCCTATCTACGAGCAGTACTTC.

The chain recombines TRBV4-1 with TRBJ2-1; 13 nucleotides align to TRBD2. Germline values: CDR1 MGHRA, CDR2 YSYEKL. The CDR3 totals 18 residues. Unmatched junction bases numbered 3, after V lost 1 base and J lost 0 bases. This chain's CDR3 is CASSQGLAGGSSYNEQFF. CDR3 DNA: TGCGCCAGCAGCCAAGGACTAGCGGGGGGCTCCTCCTACAATGAGCAGTTCTTC.

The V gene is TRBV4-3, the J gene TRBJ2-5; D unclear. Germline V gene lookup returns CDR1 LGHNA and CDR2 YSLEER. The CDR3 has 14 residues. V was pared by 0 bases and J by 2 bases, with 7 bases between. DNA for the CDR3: TGCGCCAGCAGCCAAGACAGGTCTCAAGAGACCCAGTACTTC. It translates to CASSQDRSQETQYF.

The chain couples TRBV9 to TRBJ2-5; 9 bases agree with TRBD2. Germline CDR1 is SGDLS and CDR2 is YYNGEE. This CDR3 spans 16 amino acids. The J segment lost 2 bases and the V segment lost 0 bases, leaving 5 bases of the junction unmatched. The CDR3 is CASSVVGTSFQETQYF. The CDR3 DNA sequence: TGTGCCAGCAGCGTAGTGGGGACTAGCTTTCAAGAGACCCAGTACTTC.

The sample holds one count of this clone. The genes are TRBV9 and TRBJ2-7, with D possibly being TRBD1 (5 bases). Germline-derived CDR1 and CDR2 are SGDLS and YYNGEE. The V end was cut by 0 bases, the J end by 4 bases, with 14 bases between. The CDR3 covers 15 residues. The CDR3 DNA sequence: TGTGCCAGCAGCGTAGGGGGCCTACCGTTTTACGAGCAGTACTTC. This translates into CASSVGGLPFYEQYF.

The DNA of the CDR3 is TGTGCCAGCAGCTTAAAACATAGTTCATCGGCTAGCGGGGGCACAGATACGCAGTATTTT. It specifies CASSLKHSSSASGGTDTQYF. This chain connects TRBV7-3 to TRBJ2-3, with 9 bases identical to TRBD2. The V gene end was trimmed by 1 base and the J gene end by 1 base; junction bases not matched to a gene: 15. This CDR3 comprises 20 residues. CDR1 and CDR2 (germline): SGHTA, FQGTGA.

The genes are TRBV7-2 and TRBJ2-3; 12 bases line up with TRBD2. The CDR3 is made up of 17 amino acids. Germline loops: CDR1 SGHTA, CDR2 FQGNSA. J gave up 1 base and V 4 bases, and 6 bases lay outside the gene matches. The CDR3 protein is CASSWGRLAGGTDTQYF. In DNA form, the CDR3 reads TGTGCCAGCAGCTGGGGCCGACTAGCGGGGGGCACAGATACGCAGTATTTT.